This entry is about one T cell receptor beta chain. The antigen remains undetermined. This record comes from a study of shared clonotypes between healthy human individuals. About the research overall: CD4 naive and memory got three plates each, CD8 naive two, CD8 memory one. Points from the study as a whole: In a handful of donors, around 5% of naive CD4 clonotypes appeared in common.

The CDR3 is 16 amino acids. The junction had 10 bases not matched to a gene; V was cut back by 10 bases and J by 1 base. Germline lookup yields CDR1 LNHDA and CDR2 SQIVND (reference sequence). Only in-frame clones appear in the TCRdb table, and some are missing; sequencing was by immunoSEQ multiplex PCR. Of roughly 2.1 million clones listed, 90% to 95% are singletons. In the naive CD8 group, cells lacked CD45RO and were positively selected for CCR7, so terminally differentiated effector memory CD45RA+ cells were left out. The V and J genes are TRBV19 and TRBJ2-1, with 10 bases fitting TRBD2. The source material was naive CD8+ T cells from PBMCs. This clonotype was sampled from a man aged 18 to 29 in good health. Some clones in this sample may be carry-over from other donors' samples. In DNA, the CDR3 is TGTGCCATTTCTAGCGGGAGCGAGGGGTCCTACAATGAGCAGTTCTTC. This codes for CAISSGSEGSYNEQFF. The full variable domain, completed using reference TRBV19 and TRBJ2-1, is DGGITQSPKYLFRKEGQNVTLSCEQNLNHDAMYWYRQDPGQGLRLIYYSQIVNDFQKGDIAEGYSVSREKKESFPLTVTSAQKNPTAFYLCAISSGSEGSYNEQFFGPGTRLTVL.